The 19 T cell receptor beta chains below were found in one sample sequenced in a study of T cell responses to AZD1222 COVID-19 vaccine. Assay: immunoSEQ multiplex PCR; the TCRdb copy retains only in-frame clones and omits some. The sample gives some 150,000 clones, about 89% of which show up once; about 2.7% is in the top ten. The sample here was peripheral blood, taken on day 0 of AZD1222 vaccination. The receptors shown here come from an adult in good health.

This clone has just a few counts. The chain links TRBV27 to TRBJ1-6; D might be TRBD1 (6 bases). The germline CDR1 and CDR2 sequences are MNHEY and SMNVEV (reference sequence). The CDR3 has 16 residues. The V end was cut by 5 bases, the J end by 0 bases, with 11 bases between. The CDR3 spells CASSPTGSSYNSPLHF. CDR3 coding DNA: TGTGCCAGCAGTCCAACAGGGAGCTCCTATAATTCACCCCTCCACTTT.

This chain links TRBV6-6 with TRBJ2-1; 11 bases line up with TRBD1. V shed 2 bases, J shed 10 bases, and the junction held 7 bases outside the gene matches. The CDR3 is 15 amino acids. Germline V CDR1 and CDR2: MNHNY, SVGAGI (reference sequence). The CDR3 DNA follows: TGTGCCAGCAGTTACGCGACGGGACAGGGGGTAGAGCAGTTCTTC. Protein sequence: CASSYATGQGVEQFF.

This chain uses TRBV2 with TRBJ2-7; tentatively, D is TRBD1 (6 bases). V lost 8 bases and J lost 0, with 17 bases in between. This CDR3 region has 15 residues. Germline V gene data show CDR1 as SNHLY and CDR2 as FYNNEI. The CDR3 region has the DNA TGTGCCAGCGCTAACGACAGGCCCAACTCCTACGAGCAGTACTTC. It is translated as CASANDRPNSYEQYF.

The genes are TRBV5-8 and TRBJ2-7, with D tentatively TRBD1 (5 bases). The length of the CDR3 is 16 residues. The V and J ends lost 1 base and 4 bases respectively, with 18 bases between them. Germline V gene data show CDR1 as SGHTS and CDR2 as YDEGEE. CDR3 bases: TGTGCCAGCAGCTTGTATGGTAGCATCCGGACATACGAGCAGTACTTC. Encoded protein: CASSLYGSIRTYEQYF. The full variable domain, in which reference TRBV5-8 and TRBJ2-7 provide the parts outside the CDR3, is EAGVTQSPTHLIKTRGQQATLRCSPISGHTSVYWYQQALGLGLQFLLWYDEGEERNRGNFPPRFSGRQFPNYSSELNVNALELEDSALYLCASSLYGSIRTYEQYFGPGTRLTVT.

The chain uses TRBV29-1 and TRBJ1-4, with 10 bases fitting TRBD1. The CDR3 sequence is 12 residues long. J was trimmed by 10 bases and V by 6 bases; bases with no gene match: 5. Germline lookup yields CDR1 SQVTM and CDR2 ANQGSEA. For the CDR3, the DNA is TGCAGCGTCTCGGGACAGGGGTCAAAACTGTTTTTT. Amino acids: CSVSGQGSKLFF.

This rearrangement joins TRBV9 to TRBJ1-6, with TRBD1 matching 7 bases. The CDR3 consists of 14 residues. Germline CDR1 and CDR2: SGDLS and YYNGEE. V lost 0 bases to trimming and J lost 7 bases; unmatched junction nucleotides: 1. The CDR3 here is CASSVDRGNSPLHF. CDR3 DNA sequence: TGTGCCAGCAGCGTAGACAGGGGAAATTCACCCCTCCACTTT. Drawing the rest from reference TRBV9 and TRBJ1-6, the complete variable domain is DSGVTQTPKHLITATGQRVTLRCSPRSGDLSVYWYQQSLDQGLQFLIQYYNGEERAKGNILERFSAQQFPDLHSELNLSSLELGDSALYFCASSVDRGNSPLHFGNGTRLTVT.

This chain uses TRBV4-1 with TRBJ1-1; the D is unclear. The CDR3 covers 16 residues. Trimming removed 2 bases from V and 1 base from J, with 14 bases in between. Germline CDR1 is MGHRA and CDR2 is YSYEKL. DNA of the CDR3: TGCGCCAGCAGCCAATCCCACACCACTAAGAACACTGAAGCTTTCTTT. Protein sequence: CASSQSHTTKNTEAFF.

The chain uses TRBV19 and TRBJ1-2, with 12 bases fitting TRBD1. The germline V gene has CDR1 LNHDA and CDR2 SQIVND (reference sequence). Trimming took 4 bases from V and 6 from J; bases not matched to a gene: 12. This CDR3 has 17 residues. The CDR3 protein is CASSTLGSGQGADGYTF. The DNA of the CDR3 is TGTGCCAGTAGTACGCTAGGATCGGGACAGGGGGCCGATGGCTACACCTTC.

The V call is TRBV12-3 or TRBV12-4, the J call TRBJ1-5, with a weak D call TRBD1 (5 bases). V gave up 3 bases and J gave up 2 bases, with 5 bases separating them. The CDR3 is 13 amino acids. This CDR3 reads CASSLTGNQPQHF. The CDR3 region has the DNA TGTGCCAGCAGTTTGACAGGCAATCAGCCCCAGCATTTT.

The chain couples TRBV11-2 to TRBJ2-1; D might be TRBD2 (6 bases). V gave up 1 base and J gave up 9 bases, with 16 bases separating them. This CDR3 contains 15 residues. Germline V gene data show CDR1 as SGHAT and CDR2 as FQNNGV. CDR3 protein: CASSLAGWAAGEQFF. CDR3 bases: TGTGCCAGCAGCTTAGCAGGTTGGGCAGCGGGTGAGCAGTTCTTC.

This chain links TRBV4-3 with TRBJ2-2; TRBD2 aligns across 12 bases. Germline V gives CDR1 LGHNA, CDR2 YSLEER. With 2 bases clipped from V and 1 base from J, the junction kept 5 bases outside the gene matches. The CDR3 runs 18 residues. CDR3 amino acids: CASSQYPGLAGNTGELFF. The CDR3 coding sequence is TGCGCCAGCAGCCAATATCCGGGACTAGCGGGGAACACCGGGGAGCTGTTTTTT.

The chain recombines TRBV3-1 (or the pseudogene TRBV3-2) with TRBJ2-3; 9 positions match TRBD1. The CDR3 is 14 residues long. V was pared by 2 bases and J by 10 bases, with 7 bases of the junction left unmatched. Germline V gives CDR1 LGHDT, CDR2 YNNKEL (reference sequence). CDR3 DNA sequence: TGTGCCAGCAGCCAAACAGGGGGCGAGTCGTCGCAGTATTTT. Translation gives CASSQTGGESSQYF.

This rearrangement joins TRBV5-6 to TRBJ2-5; TRBD1 matches at 8 bases. Per germline, CDR1 SGHDT and CDR2 YYEEEE. Trimming removed 4 bases from V and 9 bases from J; junction bases left unmatched: 11. The CDR3 length is 14 residues. CDR3 residues: CASSQGQDSWAQYF. In DNA, the CDR3 is TGTGCCAGCAGCCAGGGACAGGATAGCTGGGCCCAGTACTTC.

This chain links TRBV7-2 with TRBJ1-3; the D gene is possibly TRBD1 (5 bases). Deletions cut 10 bases from V and 4 bases from J, with 17 bases between. Germline assignment: CDR1 SGHTA and CDR2 FQGNSA. The CDR3 runs to 14 residues. The CDR3 DNA sequence: TGTGCCACCAAGGAGGGGAATTCAGGAAACACCATATATTTT. It yields the protein CATKEGNSGNTIYF.

This sequence joins TRBV2 and TRBJ1-2, with TRBD1 as a possible D gene (5 bases). The V end was cut by 4 bases, the J end by 3 bases, with 12 bases between. The length of the CDR3 is 14 residues. Germline assignment: CDR1 SNHLY and CDR2 FYNNEI. This CDR3 reads CASSVQGGDYGYTF. DNA for the CDR3: TGTGCCAGCAGTGTTCAGGGAGGGGACTATGGCTACACCTTC.

The chain combines TRBV3-1 (or the pseudogene TRBV3-2) with TRBJ1-2, with TRBD1 matching over 7 bases. J was trimmed by 7 bases and V by 0 bases; bases with no gene match: 2. The CDR3 has 13 residues. Germline CDR1 and CDR2: LGHDT and YNNKEL (reference sequence). The CDR3 region is CASSQETGSGYTF. The CDR3 bases are TGTGCCAGCAGCCAAGAGACAGGGAGTGGCTACACCTTC.

This clone was observed once. CDR3 residues: CACPLGAYGYTF. For the CDR3, the DNA is TGTGCCTGCCCCCTGGGGGCTTATGGCTACACCTTC. The chain is built from TRBV30 and TRBJ1-2, with TRBD1 as a possible D gene (6 bases). The length of the CDR3 is 12 residues. CDR1 and CDR2 (germline): GTSNPN, SVGIG (reference sequence). Trimming took 6 bases from V and 5 from J, leaving 13 bases between them.

There are a few counts of this clone. The genes are TRBV15 and TRBJ2-1; D gene uncertain. Trimming shortened V by 2 bases and J by 4 bases, and 12 bases separated the two germline ends. There are 15 residues in the CDR3. Germline loops: CDR1 LNHNV, CDR2 YYDKDF (reference sequence). This CDR3 reads CATSRSLDEYNEQFF. Here the CDR3 DNA reads TGTGCCACCAGCAGAAGTCTAGATGAGTACAATGAGCAGTTCTTC.

This clone was counted a few times. J is TRBJ2-7 and V is TRBV3-1 (or the pseudogene TRBV3-2), with 7 bases matching TRBD1. This CDR3 contains 16 residues. CDR1 and CDR2 (germline): LGHDT, YNNKEL (reference sequence). V shed 0 bases, J shed 7 bases, and the junction held 12 bases outside the gene matches. CDR3 in DNA: TGTGCCAGCAGCCAAGATCGTGAGGGGGCAACACGTGAGCAGTACTTC. Encoded protein: CASSQDREGATREQYF.